This TCR beta chain derives from a study of cytotoxic CD8 clonotypes in ibrutinib-treated CLL. TCRdb's table, derived via immunoSEQ multiplex PCR, lists solely in-frame clones and lacks some. Of 250,000 to 350,000 clones in the sample, 70% to 80% were seen once. V dropped 1 base and J dropped 4 bases, with 8 bases sitting between them. Germline lookup yields CDR1 SGHAT and CDR2 FQNNGV. The CDR3 has 13 residues. The sample here was PBMCs, taken at disease progression, from a patient treated with ibrutinib. The receptor comes from a human donor with chronic lymphocytic leukemia. This chain connects TRBV11-2 to TRBJ2-7, with a tentative D call TRBD1 (6 bases). Written as DNA, the CDR3 is TGTGCCAGCAGCTTAGCGACAGGATACGAGCAGTACTTC. Translated, it gives CASSLATGYEQYF. The variable domain in full, with the rest retrieved from reference TRBV11-2 and TRBJ2-7, is EAGVAQSPRYKIIEKRQSVAFWCNPISGHATLYWYQQILGQGPKLLIQFQNNGVVDDSQLPKDRFSAERLKGVDSTLKIQPAKLEDSAVYLCASSLATGYEQYFGPGTRLTVT.